These 9 T cell receptor beta chains share one sample of origin, sequenced in a study of OX40 agonist ivuxolimab in advanced cancers. Using immunoSEQ multiplex PCR, the repertoire was profiled, and TCRdb retains in-frame clones only, with some absent. The data contain some 57,000 clones, over 80% of them singletons. This specimen was CD4+ or CD8+ T cells sorted from blood, taken in a trial of the OX40 agonist ivuxolimab. The source of these receptors is an adult with an advanced solid tumor such as melanoma, head and neck, liver or kidney cancer.

This sequence joins TRBV28 and TRBJ2-7; 10 nucleotides align to TRBD1. This CDR3 spans 15 amino acids. Germline V gives CDR1 MDHEN, CDR2 SYDVKM. The V and J ends lost 5 bases and 2 bases, in that order; junction bases with no gene match: 6. CDR3 nucleotides: TGTGCCAGCAGTCAACCGGGACAGGGGCCCTACGAGCAGTACTTC. It translates to CASSQPGQGPYEQYF.

The chain has TRBV30 and TRBJ2-7, with D tentatively TRBD1 or TRBD2 (6 bases each). V was cut by 3 bases and J by 5 bases, with 14 bases left in between. This CDR3 has 13 residues. CDR1 is GTSNPN and CDR2 is SVGIG in the germline V gene (reference sequence). The CDR3 reads CAWSPKGGNEQYF. DNA for the CDR3: TGTGCCTGGAGCCCGAAGGGGGGAAACGAGCAGTACTTC.

The rearrangement joins TRBV21-1 to TRBJ2-7; TRBD2, as called in the table, went unchecked against the DNA. TRBV21-1 corresponds to a pseudogene. This CDR3 is 12 amino acids long. The CDR3 protein is CASSKYREEQYF. The CDR3 DNA reads as TGTGCCAGCAGCAAATACCGGGAAGAGCAGTACTTC.

V gene TRBV9 combines with J gene TRBJ2-1; tentatively, D is TRBD2 (6 bases). Trimming shortened V by 2 bases and J by 0 bases, and 9 bases separated the two germline ends. The CDR3 is 15 residues long. The germline V gene encodes CDR1 SGDLS and CDR2 YYNGEE. The CDR3 sequence is CASSVYGGSYNEQFF. CDR3 bases: TGTGCCAGCAGCGTCTACGGGGGCTCCTACAATGAGCAGTTCTTC.

This chain joins TRBV18 and TRBJ2-7, with 7 nucleotides matching TRBD1. Per germline, CDR1 KGHSH and CDR2 LQKENI. V trimming: 2 bases; J trimming: 5 bases; junction bases outside the gene matches: 6. There are 14 residues in the CDR3. CDR3 residues: CASSPVARGNEQYF. The CDR3 DNA is TGTGCCAGCTCACCAGTAGCCAGGGGGAACGAGCAGTACTTC.

The CDR3 coding sequence is TGTGCCACCAGCAGAGATCTCGGGGTTTCCCACGAGCAGTACTTC. The encoded protein is CATSRDLGVSHEQYF. The chain joins TRBV15 to TRBJ2-7; D may be TRBD2 (5 bases). Trimming removed 0 bases at V and 5 bases at J, with 14 bases between. Looked up from germline, CDR1 is LNHNV and CDR2 is YYDKDF (reference sequence). This CDR3 comprises 15 residues.

The genes are TRBV7-9 and TRBJ2-3, with D uncertain. V lost 5 bases and J 6 bases, leaving 15 bases between the germline ends. Per germline, CDR1 SEHNR and CDR2 FQNEAQ (reference sequence). There are 14 residues in the CDR3. This CDR3 reads CASSPVALGDTQYF. The DNA of the CDR3 is TGTGCCAGCAGCCCGGTGGCTCTAGGGGATACGCAGTATTTT.

This rearrangement joins TRBV6-5 to TRBJ1-1, with 7 positions matching TRBD1. Trimming at V came to 2 bases and at J to 4 bases, leaving 7 bases not matched to a gene. The CDR3 is 15 amino acids. Germline-derived CDR1 and CDR2 are MNHEY and SVGAGI. CDR3 sequence reads: CASSYQGVSGTEAFF. In DNA form, the CDR3 reads TGTGCCAGCAGTTACCAGGGGGTCTCGGGCACTGAAGCTTTCTTT.

This rearrangement joins TRBV5-5 to TRBJ1-3, with a weak D call TRBD1 (5 bases). The CDR3 contains 16 residues. Germline-derived CDR1 and CDR2 are SGHKS and YYEKEE (reference sequence). V was pared by 0 bases and J by 2 bases, with 12 bases between. CDR3: CASSLDLGGTGNTIYF. CDR3 in DNA: TGTGCCAGCAGCTTGGATCTCGGGGGGACTGGAAACACCATATATTTT.